Each of the 21 T cell receptor beta chains below was sequenced from the same sample in a study of T cells after yellow fever vaccination. TCRdb re-derived calls from the 5' RACE reads in MiXCR, one entry per CDR3 protein. This sample yields tens of thousands of distinct CDR3 sequences, of which around 7.1% are seen a single time; 25% to 35% belongs to the top ten. The sample here was CD8+ T cells sorted from PBMCs, taken 9 to 10 days after the first yellow fever vaccination. The receptors originated from a man aged 18 to 30 who received the YFV17D yellow fever vaccine.

This clonotype has a handful of counts. Here the CDR3 DNA reads TGCAGCGTATCCCAGACTAGCGGGGGGGCTCCCACCGGGGAGCTGTTTTTT. Translating it yields CSVSQTSGGAPTGELFF. This chain uses TRBV29-1 with TRBJ2-2; 14 bases agree with TRBD2. Per germline, CDR1 SQVTM and CDR2 ANQGSEA. J gave up 4 bases and V 6 bases, and 10 bases lay outside the gene matches. The CDR3 contains 17 residues.

The sample holds many counts of this clonotype. The rearrangement uses TRBV4-1 and TRBJ2-7; possibly TRBD1 for D (6 bases). Trimming took 2 bases from V and 2 from J, leaving 10 bases between them. The length of the CDR3 is 14 residues. Germline assignment: CDR1 MGHRA and CDR2 YSYEKL. CDR3: CASSQKAGAYEQYV. The CDR3 nucleotides read TGCGCCAGCAGCCAAAAGGCAGGGGCCTACGAGCAGTACGTC.

This clonotype appeared many times. The rearrangement links TRBV7-9 to TRBJ2-3; 9 bases map to TRBD2. Germline V CDR1 and CDR2: SEHNR, FQNEAQ (reference sequence). Trimming took 8 bases from V and 1 from J; bases not matched to a gene: 7. The CDR3 runs 15 residues. The DNA of the CDR3 is TGTGCCAGCTCGGGCGAGCGGGGGGGCACAGATACGCAGTATTTT. Translated, it gives CASSGERGGTDTQYF.

The genes are TRBV15 and TRBJ2-7, with 9 bases lining up with TRBD1. The J segment lost 3 bases and the V segment lost 4 bases, leaving 7 bases of the junction unmatched. Germline V gene data show CDR1 as LNHNV and CDR2 as YYDKDF (reference sequence). This CDR3 contains 15 residues. The CDR3 loop reads CATSIGTGFHYEQYF. The CDR3 DNA sequence: TGTGCCACCAGCATCGGGACAGGGTTCCACTACGAGCAGTACTTC.

The chain recombines TRBV27 with TRBJ2-7, with 7 nucleotides matching TRBD2. The ends lost 4 bases at V and 1 base at J; junction bases unmatched: 1. Germline lookup yields CDR1 MNHEY and CDR2 SMNVEV (reference sequence). There are 13 residues in the CDR3. The CDR3 bases are TGTGCCAGCAGTTCTAGCGGTTCCTACGAGCAGTACTTC. Its protein product is CASSSSGSYEQYF.

Ten or more counts support this clonotype. This sequence joins TRBV27 and TRBJ2-7, with D perhaps matching TRBD2 (5 bases). This CDR3 contains 13 residues. Germline loops: CDR1 MNHEY, CDR2 SMNVEV (reference sequence). V dropped 2 bases and J dropped 3 bases, with 8 bases sitting between them. This CDR3 reads CASSLRRGYEQYV. For the CDR3, the DNA is TGTGCCAGCAGTTTACGTCGGGGCTACGAGCAGTACGTC.

The chain joins TRBV9 to TRBJ2-1; D may be TRBD2 (5 bases). This CDR3 contains 14 residues. Germline V gene lookup returns CDR1 SGDLS and CDR2 YYNGEE. The V end was cut by 4 bases, the J end by 8 bases, with 16 bases between. The CDR3, as DNA: TGTGCCAGCAGCCGGGAAGGTTTCGGGGATGAGCAGTTCTTC. Translated, it gives CASSREGFGDEQFF.

This chain links TRBV14 with TRBJ2-5, with D possibly TRBD2 on 6 matching bases. Trimming removed 3 bases at V and 7 bases at J, with 6 bases between. The CDR3 length is 11 residues. The V gene's germline CDR1 is SGHDN and CDR2 FVKESK. CDR3 in amino acids: CASSQGGTQYF. The CDR3 DNA sequence: TGTGCCAGCAGCCAGGGGGGGACCCAGTACTTC.

This clonotype has just a few counts. The chain links TRBV5-5 to TRBJ2-2; 11 bases agree with TRBD1. V lost 4 bases, J lost 5 bases, and 4 bases stayed unmatched. CDR3 length: 15 amino acids. CDR1 is SGHKS, CDR2 YYEKEE, per germline (reference sequence). CDR3 amino acids: CASSPGTGGTGELFF. The CDR3 DNA follows: TGTGCCAGCAGCCCTGGGACAGGGGGGACCGGGGAGCTGTTTTTT.

In its sample, this clonotype was seen a few times. This chain joins TRBV6-5 and TRBJ1-2; maybe TRBD1 (6 bases). Trimming pared 4 bases from V and 5 bases from J, leaving 14 bases between. The CDR3 sequence is 14 residues long. Germline CDR1 reads MNHEY; CDR2 reads SVGAGI. The CDR3 spells CASSFSQGIYGYTF. CDR3 DNA: TGTGCCAGCAGTTTCTCACAGGGAATTTATGGCTACACCTTC.

The V and J genes are TRBV30 and TRBJ1-5, with D unresolved. V was cut by 0 bases and J by 4 bases, with 16 bases left in between. The CDR3 sequence is 16 residues long. Germline CDR1 reads GTSNPN; CDR2 reads SVGIG (reference sequence). This chain's CDR3 is CAWSVRFDAANQPQHF. CDR3 sequence (DNA): TGTGCCTGGAGTGTAAGGTTCGATGCGGCGAATCAGCCCCAGCATTTT.

This clonotype has a count of ten or more. V is TRBV11-2 and J is TRBJ2-7; TRBD1 agrees at 7 bases. Germline-derived CDR1 and CDR2 are SGHAT and FQNNGV. V trimming: 5 bases; J trimming: 3 bases; junction bases outside the gene matches: 7. This CDR3 comprises 14 residues. The CDR3 reads CASSPGQAVYEQYF. The CDR3 coding sequence is TGTGCCAGCAGCCCCGGACAGGCGGTCTACGAGCAGTACTTC.

This clonotype appeared many times. V gene TRBV5-1 combines with J gene TRBJ2-1; the D is unclear. CDR1 and CDR2 from the germline V gene are SGHRS and YFSETQ. The CDR3 is 15 residues long. With 0 bases removed from V and 0 bases from J, the gap between germline ends came to 7 bases. DNA of the CDR3: TGCGCCAGCAGCTTGGCCCTACTCTCCTACAATGAGCAGTTCTTC. This codes for CASSLALLSYNEQFF.

On this clonotype itself: This clone may be a read error of a much larger clone one base away. The chain has TRBV7-6 and TRBJ2-5, with D possibly TRBD1 on 6 matching bases. The germline CDR1 and CDR2 sequences are SGHVS and FNYEAQ. The CDR3 extends over 14 amino acids. Trimming pared 5 bases from V and 2 bases from J, leaving 12 bases between. The CDR3 reads CASSTYREQETQYF. The CDR3 nucleotides read TGTGCCAGCAGCACATACAGGGAACAAGAGACCCAGTACTTC.

A few counts support this clonotype. V is TRBV12-3 or TRBV12-4 and J is TRBJ1-1, with D unclear. V was trimmed by 3 bases and J by 1 base, leaving 9 bases between them. This CDR3 has 14 amino acids. The CDR3 DNA is TGTGCCAGCAGTTTCGACGAATCGAACACTGAAGCTTTCTTT. Protein: CASSFDESNTEAFF.

This clonotype was counted ten times or more. The V call is TRBV11-1, the J call TRBJ2-1; D call uncertain. Germline CDR1 SGHAT, CDR2 FQDESV (reference sequence). This CDR3 has 13 amino acids. V dropped 4 bases and J dropped 5 bases, with 9 bases sitting between them. The CDR3 DNA is TGTGCCAGCAGCTCGGACCTTAACAATGAGCAGTTCTTC. Encoded protein: CASSSDLNNEQFF. The whole variable domain, remainder taken from reference TRBV11-1 and TRBJ2-1, is EAEVAQSPRYKITEKSQAVAFWCDPISGHATLYWYRQILGQGPELLVQFQDESVVDDSQLPKDRFSAERLKGVDSTLKIQPAELGDSAMYLCASSSDLNNEQFFGPGTRLTVL.

There are many counts of this clonotype. The V gene is TRBV27, the J gene TRBJ2-4; D not resolved. The CDR3 length is 13 residues. Germline CDR1 and CDR2: MNHEY and SMNVEV (reference sequence). V dropped 5 bases and J dropped 2 bases, with 7 bases sitting between them. Written as DNA, the CDR3 is TGTGCCAGCAGTGTGGGCCCCAAAAACATTCAGTACTTC. Its translation is CASSVGPKNIQYF.

This clonotype was detected ten times or more. Here the CDR3 reads CASRGVDWDRGHEQYF. CDR3 in DNA: TGTGCCAGCAGGGGGGTCGACTGGGACAGGGGGCACGAGCAGTACTTC. The gene calls are TRBV7-9 and TRBJ2-7; 12 bases agree with TRBD1. The germline CDR1 and CDR2 sequences are SEHNR and FQNEAQ (reference sequence). This CDR3 has 16 amino acids. The trim removed 6 bases at V and 5 bases at J, leaving 11 bases unmatched.

This clonotype was seen only a few times. The V call is TRBV18, the J call TRBJ2-5, with D tentatively TRBD1 (6 bases). Germline-derived CDR1 and CDR2 are KGHSH and LQKENI. Between the trimmed V and J ends, which lost 3 bases and 5 bases, there was a span of 22 bases. This CDR3 comprises 17 residues. CDR3 sequence reads: CASSPTPWTANVETQYF. The CDR3 bases are TGTGCCAGCTCACCTACCCCCTGGACAGCAAATGTGGAGACCCAGTACTTC.

This clonotype was detected many times. The chain carries TRBV23-1 and TRBJ2-1; D unclear. TRBV23-1 is given ORF status, its function remaining uncertain. With 4 bases removed from V and 5 bases from J, the gap between germline ends came to 12 bases. This CDR3 has 14 amino acids. CDR3 bases: TGCGCCAGCAGTCGGTGGCTGTACGACAATGAGCAGTTCTTC. Protein: CASSRWLYDNEQFF.

The chain employs TRBV7-8 and TRBJ1-1, with TRBD1 identical over 8 bases. CDR1 and CDR2 (germline): SGHVS, FQNEAQ. The CDR3 is 15 amino acids. Germline trimming cut 3 bases from V and 1 base from J; bases unmatched to any gene: 4. CDR3 sequence (DNA): TGTGCCAGCAGCTTCCCGGGACAGGAGAACACTGAAGCTTTCTTT. Translating gives CASSFPGQENTEAFF.